This is a list of T cell receptor beta chains from one sample in a study of T-cell reconstitution after alpha-beta-depleted transplantation in children. TCRdb processed the PCR reads anew with MiXCR; each CDR3 protein has one entry. The sample includes hundreds of thousands of distinct CDR3 sequences, around 17% of them seen just once. The input for sequencing was PBMCs from the stem cell graft donor, taken from the stem cell graft. Source of these receptors: a human donor who donated a stem cell graft to a child with acute myeloid leukemia. Each CDR3 is given with its conserved first and last residue. A D gene is named only where the DNA matches it firmly. Clone size appears in some rows only: once, few, many, or a class for an expanded clone.

abundance: NA; d_gene: TRBD2; v_gene: TRBV12-3/TRBV12-4; len: 15; j_gene: TRBJ2-1; CDR3aa: CASSPRVAGEGEQFF; CDR3nt: TGTGCCAGCAGTCCCAGGGTGGCGGGGGAGGGTGAGCAGTTCTTC
abundance: many; d_gene: TRBD2; v_gene: TRBV20-1; len: 13; j_gene: TRBJ2-7; CDR3aa: CSARSGGTYEQYF; CDR3nt: TGCAGTGCTCGTAGCGGGGGGACCTACGAGCAGTACTTC
abundance: NA; d_gene: TRBD1; v_gene: TRBV20-1; len: 17; j_gene: TRBJ1-1; CDR3aa: CSARDSGATGVLAEAFF; CDR3nt: TGCAGTGCTAGAGATTCTGGGGCGACAGGGGTATTAGCTGAAGCTTTCTTT
abundance: NA; d_gene: NA; v_gene: TRBV20-1; len: 13; j_gene: TRBJ2-7; CDR3aa: CSARQYSRYEQYF; CDR3nt: TGCAGTGCTAGACAATATTCCCGCTACGAGCAGTACTTC
abundance: few; d_gene: NA; v_gene: TRBV30; len: 16; j_gene: TRBJ2-4; CDR3aa: CAWSGALTRAKNIQYF; CDR3nt: TGTGCCTGGAGCGGGGCCCTCACGAGAGCCAAAAACATTCAGTACTTC
abundance: many; d_gene: NA; v_gene: TRBV7-2; len: 13; j_gene: TRBJ2-1; CDR3aa: CASSLQGGDEQFF; CDR3nt: TGTGCCAGCAGCTTGCAGGGTGGGGATGAGCAGTTCTTC
abundance: NA; d_gene: TRBD1; v_gene: TRBV10-3; len: 15; j_gene: TRBJ2-4; CDR3aa: CAISEKQGAARIQYF; CDR3nt: TGTGCCATCAGTGAGAAACAGGGGGCGGCTCGGATTCAGTACTTC
abundance: many; d_gene: NA; v_gene: TRBV20-1; len: 13; j_gene: TRBJ1-1; CDR3aa: CSARRTTASEAFF; CDR3nt: TGCAGTGCTAGACGTACGACAGCCTCAGAAGCTTTCTTT
abundance: NA; d_gene: NA; v_gene: TRBV20-1; len: 15; j_gene: TRBJ2-3; CDR3aa: CSARPWDASTDTQYF; CDR3nt: TGCAGTGCTAGACCCTGGGACGCCAGCACAGATACGCAGTATTTT
abundance: NA; d_gene: NA; v_gene: TRBV6-5; len: 14; j_gene: TRBJ2-3; CDR3aa: CASSYRASSDTQYF; CDR3nt: TGTGCCAGCAGTTACAGGGCTTCGTCAGATACGCAGTATTTT
abundance: many; d_gene: NA; v_gene: TRBV12-3/TRBV12-4; len: 13; j_gene: TRBJ2-7; CDR3aa: CASSLGSGLEQYF; CDR3nt: TGTGCCAGCAGTTTAGGGTCGGGGCTCGAGCAGTACTTC
abundance: NA; d_gene: NA; v_gene: TRBV9; len: 15; j_gene: TRBJ2-4; CDR3aa: CASSGGALTKNIQYF; CDR3nt: TGTGCCAGCAGCGGGGGGGCCCTGACCAAAAACATTCAGTACTTC
abundance: many; d_gene: NA; v_gene: TRBV12-3/TRBV12-4; len: 13; j_gene: TRBJ1-2; CDR3aa: CASSYTANYGYTF; CDR3nt: TGTGCCAGCAGTTACACAGCTAACTATGGCTACACCTTC
abundance: many; d_gene: TRBD2; v_gene: TRBV20-1; len: 18; j_gene: TRBJ2-1; CDR3aa: CSARGASGGARAYNEQFF; CDR3nt: TGCAGTGCTAGAGGTGCTAGCGGGGGGGCGAGGGCCTACAATGAGCAGTTCTTC
abundance: few; d_gene: NA; v_gene: TRBV13; len: 11; j_gene: TRBJ1-1; CDR3aa: CASSPSQEAFF; CDR3nt: TGTGCCAGCAGCCCCTCCCAGGAAGCTTTCTTT
abundance: few; d_gene: NA; v_gene: TRBV21-1; len: 15; j_gene: TRBJ1-4; CDR3aa: CASSTTTQGPEKLFF; CDR3nt: TGTGCCAGCAGCACGACGACACAGGGACCTGAAAAACTGTTTTTT
abundance: many; d_gene: NA; v_gene: TRBV5-1; len: 13; j_gene: TRBJ2-1; CDR3aa: CASSLVQHNEQFF; CDR3nt: TGCGCCAGCAGCTTGGTACAACACAATGAGCAGTTCTTC
abundance: many; d_gene: TRBD1; v_gene: TRBV12-3/TRBV12-4; len: 14; j_gene: TRBJ1-1; CDR3aa: CASTPGQVYTEAFF; CDR3nt: TGTGCCAGCACCCCCGGACAGGTTTACACTGAAGCTTTCTTT
abundance: few; d_gene: NA; v_gene: TRBV13; len: 14; j_gene: TRBJ2-5; CDR3aa: CASSFETDKETQYF; CDR3nt: TGTGCCAGCAGCTTCGAGACAGACAAAGAGACCCAGTACTTC
abundance: many; d_gene: NA; v_gene: TRBV20-1; len: 16; j_gene: TRBJ1-6; CDR3aa: CSAFRQRQAGHSPLHF; CDR3nt: TGCAGTGCTTTTAGACAACGACAGGCCGGTCATTCACCCCTCCACTTT
abundance: NA; d_gene: NA; v_gene: TRBV5-1; len: 11; j_gene: TRBJ2-5; CDR3aa: CASRGWETQYF; CDR3nt: TGCGCCAGCAGGGGCTGGGAGACCCAGTACTTC
abundance: few; d_gene: NA; v_gene: TRBV7-3; len: 16; j_gene: TRBJ2-2; CDR3aa: CASSSSRTAVGGELFF; CDR3nt: TGTGCCAGCAGCTCCTCGCGGACCGCGGTTGGCGGGGAGCTGTTTTTT
abundance: few; d_gene: TRBD2; v_gene: TRBV27; len: 16; j_gene: TRBJ2-3; CDR3aa: CASSQTGWGGTDTQYF; CDR3nt: TGTGCCAGCAGCCAAACAGGTTGGGGGGGGACAGATACGCAGTATTTT
abundance: few; d_gene: TRBD1; v_gene: TRBV29-1; len: 13; j_gene: TRBJ1-1; CDR3aa: CSVDPGGGSEAFF; CDR3nt: TGCAGCGTTGATCCAGGGGGCGGCTCTGAAGCTTTCTTT
abundance: NA; d_gene: TRBD1; v_gene: TRBV7-7; len: 16; j_gene: TRBJ2-5; CDR3aa: CASSSNRGRGEETQYF; CDR3nt: TGTGCCAGCAGTTCAAACAGGGGGCGAGGGGAAGAGACCCAGTACTTC
abundance: NA; d_gene: NA; v_gene: TRBV7-2; len: 12; j_gene: TRBJ2-2; CDR3aa: CASTPTVGELFF; CDR3nt: TGTGCCAGCACCCCGACAGTCGGGGAGCTGTTTTTT
abundance: many; d_gene: TRBD2; v_gene: TRBV20-1; len: 14; j_gene: TRBJ2-3; CDR3aa: CSATRLAGTDTQYF; CDR3nt: TGCAGTGCCACCCGACTAGCAGGCACAGATACGCAGTATTTT
abundance: many; d_gene: NA; v_gene: TRBV6-1; len: 17; j_gene: TRBJ2-7; CDR3aa: CASSEAAGWSSSHEQYF; CDR3nt: TGTGCCAGCAGTGAAGCCGCTGGGTGGAGTAGCTCGCACGAGCAGTACTTC
abundance: NA; d_gene: TRBD2; v_gene: TRBV20-1; len: 16; j_gene: TRBJ2-5; CDR3aa: CSARGLESYSQETQYF; CDR3nt: TGCAGTGCTAGGGGACTAGAGTCGTATTCACAAGAGACCCAGTACTTC
abundance: NA; d_gene: TRBD1; v_gene: TRBV20-1; len: 17; j_gene: TRBJ2-6; CDR3aa: CSAPRQGFRSGANVLTF; CDR3nt: TGCAGTGCTCCACGACAGGGGTTTAGGTCTGGGGCCAACGTCCTGACTTTC
abundance: many; d_gene: NA; v_gene: TRBV5-6; len: 13; j_gene: TRBJ1-2; CDR3aa: CASSRGTNYGYTF; CDR3nt: TGTGCCAGCAGCCGGGGAACGAACTATGGCTACACCTTC
abundance: many; d_gene: TRBD2; v_gene: TRBV20-1; len: 13; j_gene: TRBJ2-5; CDR3aa: CSARTSGAKTQYF; CDR3nt: TGCAGTGCTCGGACTAGCGGGGCGAAGACCCAGTACTTC
abundance: many; d_gene: NA; v_gene: TRBV29-1; len: 12; j_gene: TRBJ2-7; CDR3aa: CSVAREPYEQYF; CDR3nt: TGCAGCGTTGCCAGGGAACCCTACGAGCAGTACTTC
abundance: NA; d_gene: NA; v_gene: TRBV7-2; len: 14; j_gene: TRBJ2-1; CDR3aa: CASSARWSYNEQFF; CDR3nt: TGTGCCAGCAGCGCCCGGTGGAGCTACAATGAGCAGTTCTTC
abundance: many; d_gene: NA; v_gene: TRBV29-1; len: 14; j_gene: TRBJ2-2; CDR3aa: CSGASFGSTGELFF; CDR3nt: TGCAGCGGCGCCTCATTCGGGTCCACCGGGGAGCTGTTTTTT
abundance: few; d_gene: TRBD2; v_gene: TRBV7-2; len: 15; j_gene: TRBJ2-7; CDR3aa: CASSPGLAGVYEQYF; CDR3nt: TGTGCCAGCAGCCCGGGACTAGCGGGGGTTTACGAGCAGTACTTC
abundance: few; d_gene: NA; v_gene: TRBV12-3/TRBV12-4; len: 15; j_gene: TRBJ1-2; CDR3aa: CASRPRTGTDYGYTF; CDR3nt: TGTGCCAGCAGGCCCCGGACGGGAACGGACTATGGCTACACCTTC
abundance: many; d_gene: NA; v_gene: TRBV5-6; len: 11; j_gene: TRBJ2-7; CDR3aa: CASSLQEEQYF; CDR3nt: TGTGCCAGCAGCTTACAGGAAGAGCAGTACTTC
abundance: few; d_gene: NA; v_gene: TRBV7-3; len: 15; j_gene: TRBJ2-6; CDR3aa: CASSLDVLGANVLTF; CDR3nt: TGTGCCAGCAGCTTAGACGTATTGGGGGCCAACGTCCTGACTTTC
abundance: few; d_gene: TRBD1; v_gene: TRBV7-2; len: 16; j_gene: TRBJ1-5; CDR3aa: CASSPDRGVPNQPQHF; CDR3nt: TGTGCCAGCAGCCCCGACAGGGGAGTCCCGAATCAGCCCCAGCATTTT
abundance: NA; d_gene: NA; v_gene: TRBV29-1; len: 14; j_gene: TRBJ2-2; CDR3aa: CSVSGRGNTGELFF; CDR3nt: TGCAGCGTTTCGGGTCGGGGGAACACCGGGGAGCTGTTTTTT
abundance: many; d_gene: NA; v_gene: TRBV30; len: 13; j_gene: TRBJ2-5; CDR3aa: CAWSTGRSETQYF; CDR3nt: TGTGCCTGGAGTACAGGGAGAAGTGAGACCCAGTACTTC
abundance: many; d_gene: NA; v_gene: TRBV12-3/TRBV12-4; len: 15; j_gene: TRBJ2-7; CDR3aa: CASTPWGIPTYEQYF; CDR3nt: TGTGCCAGCACCCCCTGGGGCATTCCAACCTACGAGCAGTACTTC
abundance: NA; d_gene: NA; v_gene: TRBV24-1; len: 14; j_gene: TRBJ2-1; CDR3aa: CATSDLGLDNEQFF; CDR3nt: TGTGCCACCAGTGATTTAGGACTTGACAATGAGCAGTTCTTC
abundance: many; d_gene: TRBD1; v_gene: TRBV15; len: 13; j_gene: TRBJ1-5; CDR3aa: CATTPGGNQPQHF; CDR3nt: TGTGCCACCACTCCAGGGGGGAATCAGCCCCAGCATTTT